The 27 T cell receptor beta chains reported below all come from one sample, sequenced in a study of beta chain features in type 1 diabetes. Study-wide findings and caveats: Among all four CD4+ subsets, Type 1 diabetes patients had TCRB CDR3s that were moderately but significantly shorter.

No antigens are known for them. Isolated RNA was reverse transcribed in full, so expressed TCRB transcripts were sequenced. Repertoires were generated with immunoSEQ multiplex PCR, while TCRdb's copy carries only in-frame clones and drops some. The sample records roughly 150,000 clones, 7% to 9% being singletons. Input material: central memory CD4+ T cells from blood. The source of these receptors is a man in his late teens or twenties with type 1 diabetes.

The rearrangement links TRBV4-1 to TRBJ2-7, with a tentative D call TRBD2 (6 bases). The V end lost 2 bases, the J end lost 3 bases, and 14 bases lay between the germline ends. Germline CDR1 is MGHRA and CDR2 is YSYEKL. This CDR3 comprises 15 residues. CDR3 protein: CASSQRDSGGYEQYF. The CDR3 DNA follows: TGCGCCAGCAGCCAACGGGACTCCGGGGGCTACGAGCAGTACTTC.

This clone was counted a few times. This chain links TRBV7-7 with TRBJ2-1; TRBD2 agrees at 11 bases. The CDR3 has 14 residues. After removal of 5 bases from V and 8 bases from J, the junction contained 5 bases not matched to a gene. The germline CDR1 and CDR2 sequences are SSHAT and FNYEAQ (reference sequence). The chain's CDR3 is CASSLGTSGYEQFF. In DNA, the CDR3 is TGTGCCAGCAGCCTAGGGACTAGCGGTTATGAGCAGTTCTTC.

The gene calls are TRBV9 and TRBJ2-7; D remains ambiguous. This CDR3 has 13 residues. Trimming removed 5 bases from V and 5 bases from J, with 14 bases in between. Germline CDR1 is SGDLS and CDR2 is YYNGEE. CDR3 in DNA: TGTGCCAGCAGTTGGTCGGGTAACAACGAGCAGTACTTC. Protein: CASSWSGNNEQYF. Complete variable domain (other parts from reference TRBV9 and TRBJ2-7): DSGVTQTPKHLITATGQRVTLRCSPRSGDLSVYWYQQSLDQGLQFLIQYYNGEERAKGNILERFSAQQFPDLHSELNLSSLELGDSALYFCASSWSGNNEQYFGPGTRLTVT.

The table lists this clone with many counts. CDR3 in DNA: TGTGCCAGCAGCCAAAATGACTATGGCTACACCTTC. Its translation: CASSQNDYGYTF. V is TRBV5-4 and J is TRBJ1-2; D call uncertain. Trimming shortened V by 4 bases and J by 3 bases, and 7 bases separated the two germline ends. The CDR3 is made up of 12 amino acids. Per the germline V gene, CDR1 is SGHNT and CDR2 is YYREEE (reference sequence).

This clone came up a few times. This rearrangement joins TRBV28 to TRBJ1-1; 9 nucleotides line up with TRBD1. V lost 6 bases to trimming and J lost 1 base; unmatched junction nucleotides: 6. Germline lookup yields CDR1 MDHEN and CDR2 SYDVKM. This CDR3 comprises 15 residues. For the CDR3, the DNA is TGTGCCAGCAGACGGACAGGGGTTTCGAACACTGAAGCTTTCTTT. It translates to CASRRTGVSNTEAFF.

As DNA, the CDR3 is TGTGCCAGCAGCCCAGGCACAGGGCGCTACACCTTC. It encodes CASSPGTGRYTF. The genes are TRBV7-8 and TRBJ1-2; perhaps TRBD1 as D (6 bases). Trimming removed 5 bases from V and 9 bases from J, with 13 bases in between. From germline, CDR1 is SGHVS and CDR2 FQNEAQ. The CDR3 is made up of 12 amino acids.

This clone was observed a handful of times. The chain joins TRBV18 to TRBJ2-7; D is perhaps TRBD2 (6 bases). The germline V gene has CDR1 KGHSH and CDR2 LQKENI. This CDR3 comprises 13 residues. The V and J ends lost 3 bases and 7 bases respectively, with 13 bases between them. The CDR3 DNA follows: TGTGCCAGCTCACCGGACACGGGGAGGGAGCAGTACTTC. Translated: CASSPDTGREQYF.

This clone was found many times. CDR3 DNA sequence: TGTGCCAGCAGCTGGGGGGACCAGCGATCACCCCTCCACTTT. It is translated as CASSWGDQRSPLHF. This chain links TRBV28 with TRBJ1-6; D is possibly TRBD1 (5 bases). V was trimmed by 6 bases and J by 10 bases, leaving 16 bases between them. The V gene's germline CDR1 is MDHEN and CDR2 SYDVKM. The length of the CDR3 is 14 residues.

This sequence joins TRBV18 and TRBJ2-5; D gene unclear. The V and J ends lost 4 bases and 3 bases respectively, with 15 bases between them. Germline CDR1 and CDR2: KGHSH and LQKENI. The CDR3 loop spans 15 amino acids. CDR3 loop: CASSLRVPIKETQYF. CDR3 nucleotide sequence: TGTGCCAGCTCACTCCGGGTCCCAATTAAAGAGACCCAGTACTTC.

CDR3: CASGASGGQETQYF. For the CDR3, the DNA is TGCGCCAGCGGGGCTAGCGGGGGTCAAGAGACCCAGTACTTC. The chain employs TRBV10-2 and TRBJ2-5; 10 nucleotides align to TRBD2. The CDR3 length is 14 residues. The V segment lost 8 bases and the J segment 2 bases; nucleotides outside the gene matches: 5. Germline V gene lookup returns CDR1 WSHSY and CDR2 SAAADI.

This clone was counted many times. The chain combines TRBV4-2 with TRBJ2-4; possibly TRBD2 for D (5 bases). The ends were cut back, 1 base at V and 7 bases at J, with 5 bases in the middle. Germline V gene lookup returns CDR1 LGHNA and CDR2 YNFKEQ. CDR3 length: 12 amino acids. CDR3 sequence reads: CASSQGRNIQYF. CDR3 nucleotides: TGTGCCAGCAGCCAAGGGAGGAACATTCAGTACTTC.

This clone occurred a few times. The CDR3 spells CASSPRTESYGYTF. DNA for the CDR3: TGCGCCAGCAGCCCAAGGACAGAGTCATATGGCTACACCTTC. The chain links TRBV4-3 to TRBJ1-2, with D possibly being TRBD1 (6 bases). This CDR3 region has 14 residues. Trimming cost V 4 bases and J 5 bases, with 14 bases left between them. Germline CDR1 and CDR2: LGHNA and YSLEER.

The V and J genes are TRBV30 and TRBJ2-3; 9 positions match TRBD1. V gave up 2 bases and J gave up 5 bases; unmatched junction bases: 11. In germline, CDR1 is GTSNPN, CDR2 SVGIG (reference sequence). The CDR3 length is 16 residues. This CDR3 reads CAWSWGAGTGRDTQYF. CDR3 DNA sequence: TGTGCCTGGAGTTGGGGAGCCGGGACAGGGAGAGATACGCAGTATTTT. The whole variable domain, filled in from reference TRBV30 and TRBJ2-3, reads SQTIHQWPATLVQPVGSPLSLECTVEGTSNPNLYWYRQAAGRGLQLLFYSVGIGQISSEVPQNLSASRPQDRQFILSSKKLLLSDSGFYLCAWSWGAGTGRDTQYFGPGTRLTVL.

This sequence joins TRBV29-1 and TRBJ1-2; D is unclear. The CDR3 extends over 13 amino acids. Trimming removed 4 bases at V and 4 bases at J, with 13 bases between. The germline V gene encodes CDR1 SQVTM and CDR2 ANQGSEA. The CDR3: CSVAERGFYGYTF. Here the CDR3 DNA reads TGCAGCGTTGCGGAGCGGGGATTCTATGGCTACACCTTC.

This clone showed up just a few times. The V and J genes are TRBV18 and TRBJ1-3; the match to TRBD1 covers 7 bases. The CDR3 has 15 residues. From germline, CDR1 is KGHSH and CDR2 LQKENI. The trim removed 3 bases at V and 0 bases at J, leaving 2 bases unmatched. The CDR3 DNA reads TGTGCCAGCTCACCCGGACAGGTCTCTGGAAACACCATATATTTT. Its protein is CASSPGQVSGNTIYF.

V and J are TRBV10-3 and TRBJ1-1, with D possibly being TRBD1 (5 bases). Germline V gives CDR1 ENHRY, CDR2 SYGVKD. The CDR3 contains 15 residues. Trimming left V 6 bases short and J 8 bases short, with 22 bases between. The CDR3 DNA sequence: TGTGCCATCAGGGCCTCGGCAGGGAAGGGGTTGGAAGCTTTCTTT. Translating it yields CAIRASAGKGLEAFF.

In its sample, this clone was seen a few times. The chain is built from TRBV7-2 and TRBJ2-3, with 9 bases fitting TRBD2. This CDR3 comprises 16 residues. The trim removed 3 bases at V and 1 base at J, leaving 5 bases unmatched. In germline, CDR1 is SGHTA, CDR2 FQGNSA. The CDR3 nucleotides are TGTGCCAGCAGCTTCCAGCGGGGGGTCGGCACAGATACGCAGTATTTT. Protein: CASSFQRGVGTDTQYF.

This clone occurred many times. The chain uses TRBV4-1 and TRBJ2-7, with D possibly TRBD1 on 5 matching bases. This CDR3 spans 13 amino acids. The V gene lost 0 bases and the J gene lost 9 bases, with 12 bases spanning the gap. CDR1 MGHRA and CDR2 YSYEKL come from the germline V gene. The DNA for the CDR3 is TGCGCCAGCAGCCAAGATCCCAGGGATGGGCAGTACTTC. As protein: CASSQDPRDGQYF.

This clone was detected a few times. The V gene is TRBV4-3, the J gene TRBJ1-2; 8 bases match TRBD1. This CDR3 region has 17 residues. The germline V gene has CDR1 LGHNA and CDR2 YSLEER. V dropped 1 base and J dropped 4; count of bases not matched to a gene: 11. The CDR3 loop is CASSQAPATGDTYGYTF. The CDR3 DNA follows: TGCGCCAGCAGCCAAGCACCGGCGACAGGGGATACCTATGGCTACACCTTC.

The chain combines TRBV5-1 with TRBJ2-6; a weak D match, TRBD1 (5 bases). V lost 4 bases and J lost 3, with 17 bases in between. The CDR3 has 17 amino acids. The V gene's germline CDR1 is SGHRS and CDR2 YFSETQ. In nucleotides, the CDR3 is TGCGCCAGCAGCGTGAATGACAGCCCCCATGGGGCCAACGTCCTGACTTTC. Encoded protein: CASSVNDSPHGANVLTF.

This clone was counted only a few times. V is TRBV5-4 and J is TRBJ1-6; the match to TRBD1 covers 7 bases. The CDR3 is 16 amino acids. Looked up from germline, CDR1 is SGHNT and CDR2 is YYREEE (reference sequence). V lost 0 bases, J lost 6 bases, and 6 bases stayed unmatched. The CDR3 loop reads CASSLAGTAGNSPLHF. In DNA, the CDR3 is TGTGCCAGCAGCTTGGCCGGGACAGCGGGTAATTCACCCCTCCACTTT.

This clone was detected once. Germline is not matched at one junction end, which may reflect a read error. This chain links TRBV7-2 with TRBJ2-2, with 11 positions matching TRBD1. Germline CDR1 is SGHTA and CDR2 is FQGNSA. This CDR3 comprises 15 residues. The CDR3 reads CASSQDRGRFGELFF. The DNA of the CDR3 is TGCGCCAGCAGCCAGGACAGGGGGCGGTTCGGGGAGCTGTTTTTT.

The V gene is TRBV6-1, the J gene TRBJ2-1, with TRBD2 matching 7 bases. The CDR3 runs to 17 residues. Germline V CDR1 and CDR2: MNHNS, SASEGT. V lost 3 bases, J lost 4 bases, and 12 bases stayed unmatched. The CDR3 sequence: CASSDDNEGTKYNEQFF. CDR3 nucleotide sequence: TGTGCCAGCAGTGATGACAATGAGGGGACTAAGTACAATGAGCAGTTCTTC.

With respect to this clone: A single base separates this from a much larger clone, so it may be a read error. Distinct nucleotide sequences in the sample also encode this CDR3. The chain uses TRBV5-6 and TRBJ1-5; no reliable D call. V was pared by 0 bases and J by 4 bases, with 2 bases between. CDR1 is SGHDT and CDR2 is YYEEEE in the germline V gene. CDR3 length equals 12 residues. CDR3 loop: CASSLANQPQHF. As DNA, the CDR3 is TGTGCCAGCAGCTTGGCTAATCAGCCCCAGCATTTT. The complete variable domain, with remaining parts taken from reference TRBV5-6 and TRBJ1-5, reads DAGVTQSPTHLIKTRGQQVTLRCSPKSGHDTVSWYQQALGQGPQFIFQYYEEEERQRGNFPDRFSGHQFPNYSSELNVNALLLGDSALYLCASSLANQPQHFGDGTRLSIL.

There are many counts of this clone. The chain recombines TRBV27 with TRBJ1-4; D is uncertain. The germline CDR1 and CDR2 sequences are MNHEY and SMNVEV (reference sequence). The CDR3 has 14 residues. V was clipped by 3 bases and J by 8 bases, with 13 bases between them. The CDR3: CASSFKTPREKLFF. The CDR3 nucleotides are TGTGCCAGCAGTTTTAAAACCCCCAGGGAAAAACTGTTTTTT.

The chain is built from TRBV10-3 and TRBJ2-7, with D possibly being TRBD1 (5 bases). Germline CDR1 is ENHRY and CDR2 is SYGVKD. Trimming left V 6 bases short and J 2 bases short, with 8 bases between. This CDR3 has 12 amino acids. The CDR3 loop reads CAIRQAAYEQYF. The CDR3 region has the DNA TGTGCCATCAGACAGGCGGCCTACGAGCAGTACTTC.

This chain uses TRBV6-9 with TRBJ2-5, with a weak D call TRBD2 (5 bases). CDR1 is MNHGY, CDR2 SVAAGI, per germline. This CDR3 is 12 amino acids long. Trimming pared 8 bases from V and 9 bases from J, leaving 16 bases between. The CDR3 DNA reads TGTGCCAGCGAGCGCCCGCCCGGGGCCCAGTACTTC. Amino acid sequence: CASERPPGAQYF.